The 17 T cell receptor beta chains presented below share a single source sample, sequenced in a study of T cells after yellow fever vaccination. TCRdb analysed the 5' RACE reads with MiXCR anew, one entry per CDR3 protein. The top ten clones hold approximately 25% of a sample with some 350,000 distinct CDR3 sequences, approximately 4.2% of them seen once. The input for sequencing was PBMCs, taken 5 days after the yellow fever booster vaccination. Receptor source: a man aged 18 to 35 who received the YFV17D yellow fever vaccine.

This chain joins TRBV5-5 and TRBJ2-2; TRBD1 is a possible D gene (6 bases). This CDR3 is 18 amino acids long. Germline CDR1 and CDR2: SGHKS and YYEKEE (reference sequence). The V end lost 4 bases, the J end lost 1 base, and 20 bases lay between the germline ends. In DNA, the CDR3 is TGTGCCAGCAGCCGAACCCCCGGGACACACATGAACACCGGGGAGCTGTTTTTT. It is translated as CASSRTPGTHMNTGELFF.

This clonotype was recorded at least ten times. The CDR3 sequence: CASSLMQEAFF. The CDR3 nucleotides read TGTGCCAGCAGCTTAATGCAGGAAGCTTTCTTT. This sequence joins TRBV7-8 and TRBJ1-1; D gene ambiguous. The CDR3 loop spans 11 amino acids. Trimming removed 2 bases at V and 8 bases at J, with 6 bases between. In germline, CDR1 is SGHVS, CDR2 FQNEAQ.

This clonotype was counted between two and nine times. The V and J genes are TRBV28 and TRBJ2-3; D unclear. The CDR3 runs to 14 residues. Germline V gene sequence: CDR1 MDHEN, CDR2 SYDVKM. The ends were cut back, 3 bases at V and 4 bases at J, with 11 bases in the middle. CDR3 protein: CASSFYPGADTQYF. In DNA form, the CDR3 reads TGTGCCAGCAGTTTCTATCCGGGCGCAGATACGCAGTATTTT. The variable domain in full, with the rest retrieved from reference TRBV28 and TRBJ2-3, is DVKVTQSSRYLVKRTGEKVFLECVQDMDHENMFWYRQDPGLGLRLIYFSYDVKMKEKGDIPEGYSVSREKKERFSLILESASTNQTSMYLCASSFYPGADTQYFGPGTRLTVL.

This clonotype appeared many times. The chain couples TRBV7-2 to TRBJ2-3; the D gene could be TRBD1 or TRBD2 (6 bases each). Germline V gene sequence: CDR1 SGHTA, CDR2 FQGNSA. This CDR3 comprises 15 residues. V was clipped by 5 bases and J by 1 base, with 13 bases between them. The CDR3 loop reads CASSVQGGGTDTQYF. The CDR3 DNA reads TGTGCCAGCAGCGTACAGGGAGGAGGCACAGATACGCAGTATTTT.

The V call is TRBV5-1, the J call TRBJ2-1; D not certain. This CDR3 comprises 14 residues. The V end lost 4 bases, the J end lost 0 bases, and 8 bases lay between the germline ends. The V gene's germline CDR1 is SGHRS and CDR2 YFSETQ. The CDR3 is CASSEDASYNEQFF. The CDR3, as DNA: TGCGCCAGCAGCGAAGATGCCTCCTACAATGAGCAGTTCTTC.

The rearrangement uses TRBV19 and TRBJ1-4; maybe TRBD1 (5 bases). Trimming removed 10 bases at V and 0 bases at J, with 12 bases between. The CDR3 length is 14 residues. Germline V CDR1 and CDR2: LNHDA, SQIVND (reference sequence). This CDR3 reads CATIDSATNEKLFF. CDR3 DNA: TGTGCCACAATCGACAGCGCAACTAATGAAAAACTGTTTTTT. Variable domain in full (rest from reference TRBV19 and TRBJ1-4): DGGITQSPKYLFRKEGQNVTLSCEQNLNHDAMYWYRQDPGQGLRLIYYSQIVNDFQKGDIAEGYSVSREKKESFPLTVTSAQKNPTAFYLCATIDSATNEKLFFGSGTQLSVL.

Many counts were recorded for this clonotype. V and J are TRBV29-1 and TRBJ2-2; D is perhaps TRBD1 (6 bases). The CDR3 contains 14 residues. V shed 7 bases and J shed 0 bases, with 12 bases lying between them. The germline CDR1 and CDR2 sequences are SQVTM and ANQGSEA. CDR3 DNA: TGCAGCGCTCGGACAGTGTCGAACACCGGGGAGCTGTTTTTT. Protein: CSARTVSNTGELFF.

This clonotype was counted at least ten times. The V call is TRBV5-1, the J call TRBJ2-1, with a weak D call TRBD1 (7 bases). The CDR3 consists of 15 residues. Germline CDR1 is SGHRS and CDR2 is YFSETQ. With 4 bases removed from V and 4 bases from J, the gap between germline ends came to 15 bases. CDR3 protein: CASSPQGGQYNEQFF. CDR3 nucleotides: TGCGCCAGCAGCCCCCAGGGGGGTCAGTACAATGAGCAGTTCTTC.

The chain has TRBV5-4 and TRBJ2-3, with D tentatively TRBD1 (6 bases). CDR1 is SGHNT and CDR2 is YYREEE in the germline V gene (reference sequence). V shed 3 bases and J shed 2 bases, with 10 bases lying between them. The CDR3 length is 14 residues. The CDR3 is CASSSGQTTDTQYF. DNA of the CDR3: TGTGCCAGCAGCTCCGGACAGACCACAGATACGCAGTATTTT.

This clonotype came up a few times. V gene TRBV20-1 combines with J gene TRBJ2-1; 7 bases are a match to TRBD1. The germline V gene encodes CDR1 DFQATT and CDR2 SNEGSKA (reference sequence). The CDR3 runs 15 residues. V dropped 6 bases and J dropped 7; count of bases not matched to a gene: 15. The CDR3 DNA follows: TGCAGTGCCCAAATCAGGGGGAACTCAAGGAATGAGCAGTTCTTC. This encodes CSAQIRGNSRNEQFF.

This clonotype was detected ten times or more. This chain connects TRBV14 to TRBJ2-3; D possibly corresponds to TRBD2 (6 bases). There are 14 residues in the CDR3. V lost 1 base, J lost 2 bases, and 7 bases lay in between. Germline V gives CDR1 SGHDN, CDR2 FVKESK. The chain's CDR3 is CASSQGDFTDTQYF. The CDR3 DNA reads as TGTGCCAGCAGCCAAGGGGACTTCACAGATACGCAGTATTTT. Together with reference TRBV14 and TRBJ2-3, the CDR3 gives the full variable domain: EAGVTQFPSHSVIEKGQTVTLRCDPISGHDNLYWYRRVMGKEIKFLLHFVKESKQDESGMPNNRFLAERTGGTYSTLKVQPAELEDSGVYFCASSQGDFTDTQYFGPGTRLTVL.

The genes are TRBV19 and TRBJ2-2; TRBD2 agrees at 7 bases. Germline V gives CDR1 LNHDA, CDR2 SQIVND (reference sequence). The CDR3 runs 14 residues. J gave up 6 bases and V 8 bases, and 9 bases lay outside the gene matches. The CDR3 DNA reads TGTGCCAGTGATCTAGCGGACCCCCCCGGGGAGCTGTTTTTT. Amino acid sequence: CASDLADPPGELFF.

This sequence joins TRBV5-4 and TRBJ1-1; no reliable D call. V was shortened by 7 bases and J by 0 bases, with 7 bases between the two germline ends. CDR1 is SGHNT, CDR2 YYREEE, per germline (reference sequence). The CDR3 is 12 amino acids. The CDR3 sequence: CASALMNTEAFF. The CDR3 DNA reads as TGTGCCAGCGCACTTATGAACACTGAAGCTTTCTTT.

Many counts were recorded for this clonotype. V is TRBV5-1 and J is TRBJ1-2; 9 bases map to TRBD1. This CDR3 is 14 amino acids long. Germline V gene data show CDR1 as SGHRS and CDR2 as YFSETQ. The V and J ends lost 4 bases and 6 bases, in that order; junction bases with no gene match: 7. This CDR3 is CASSLKTGGHGYTF. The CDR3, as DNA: TGCGCCAGCAGCCTGAAGACAGGGGGACATGGCTACACCTTC.

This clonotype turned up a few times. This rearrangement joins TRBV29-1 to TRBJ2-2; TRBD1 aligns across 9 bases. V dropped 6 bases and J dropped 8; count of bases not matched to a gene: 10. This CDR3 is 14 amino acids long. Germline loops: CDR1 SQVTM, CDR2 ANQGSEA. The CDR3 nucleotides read TGCAGCGTCCGGGACAGGGAGGTGAAAGGGGAGCTGTTTTTT. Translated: CSVRDREVKGELFF.

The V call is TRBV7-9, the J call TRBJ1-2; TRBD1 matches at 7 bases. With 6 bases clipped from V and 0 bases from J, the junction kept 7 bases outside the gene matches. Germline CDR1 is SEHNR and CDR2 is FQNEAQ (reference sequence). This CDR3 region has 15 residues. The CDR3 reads CASRPGTVANYGYTF. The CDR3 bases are TGTGCCAGCAGACCCGGGACAGTGGCTAACTATGGCTACACCTTC.

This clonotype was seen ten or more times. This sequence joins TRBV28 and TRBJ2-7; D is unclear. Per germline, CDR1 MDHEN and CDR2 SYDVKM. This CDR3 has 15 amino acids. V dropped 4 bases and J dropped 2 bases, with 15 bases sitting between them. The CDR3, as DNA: TGTGCCAGCAGTTCTGTCGAGCCCACTCCCTACGAGCAGTACTTC. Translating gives CASSSVEPTPYEQYF.